Listed below are T cell receptor beta chains from one sample, sequenced in a study of CD8+ T cells in alopecia areata. Clones were sequenced by immunoSEQ multiplex PCR, and TCRdb holds only the in-frame ones, with some missing. The sample has around 170,000 clones; around 49% are singletons. The sample in question was CD8+ T cells sorted from blood, obtained around week 53, from a patient treated with tofacitinib. The source of these receptors is a human donor with alopecia areata. Both conserved end residues are part of each CDR3. A D gene is named only where the DNA matches it firmly. The size entry is marked missing in some rows and otherwise reads once, few, many or a size class.

clone_size: .; v_call: TRBV6-5; d_call: .; j_call: TRBJ1-5; cdr3_nt: TGTGCCAGCAGTTACAACGGGGGCGATCAGCCCCAGCATTTT; cdr3_aa: CASSYNGGDQPQHF
clone_size: .; v_call: TRBV11-2; d_call: .; j_call: TRBJ2-3; cdr3_nt: TGTGCCAGCAGCTTAGGGGGCCGGAGGGACAGAGGCACAGATACGCAGTATTTT; cdr3_aa: CASSLGGRRDRGTDTQYF
clone_size: .; v_call: TRBV9; d_call: TRBD2; j_call: TRBJ2-5; cdr3_nt: TGTGCCAGCAGCACCACTAGCGGGGCTGAGACCCAGTACTTC; cdr3_aa: CASSTTSGAETQYF
clone_size: few; v_call: TRBV9; d_call: .; j_call: TRBJ1-1; cdr3_nt: TGTGCCAGCAGCGTAGGGGGTGGAGGTACTGAAGCTTTCTTT; cdr3_aa: CASSVGGGGTEAFF
clone_size: .; v_call: TRBV27; d_call: .; j_call: TRBJ2-7; cdr3_nt: TGTGCCAGCAGGATAAGGGGATCCGAGCAGTACTTC; cdr3_aa: CASRIRGSEQYF
clone_size: few; v_call: TRBV15; d_call: .; j_call: TRBJ2-5; cdr3_nt: TGTGCCACCAGCGATCCGGAGACCCAGTACTTC; cdr3_aa: CATSDPETQYF
clone_size: once; v_call: TRBV6-5; d_call: .; j_call: TRBJ1-2; cdr3_nt: TGTGCCAGCAAGGGCAGCGGGGGTTATGGCTACACCTTC; cdr3_aa: CASKGSGGYGYTF
clone_size: .; v_call: TRBV28; d_call: .; j_call: TRBJ2-2; cdr3_nt: TGTGCCAGCAATCTGGACTCAGGCGGGGAGCTGTTTTTT; cdr3_aa: CASNLDSGGELFF
clone_size: .; v_call: TRBV18; d_call: .; j_call: TRBJ2-1; cdr3_nt: TGTGCCAGCTCACCCGGATACAATGAGCAGTTCTTC; cdr3_aa: CASSPGYNEQFF
clone_size: few; v_call: TRBV5-1; d_call: .; j_call: TRBJ2-2; cdr3_nt: TGCGCCAGCAGCTTCAACGGGGAGCTGTTTTTT; cdr3_aa: CASSFNGELFF
clone_size: few; v_call: TRBV27; d_call: TRBD1; j_call: TRBJ1-2; cdr3_nt: TGTGCCAGCAGTGGGACAGGATTAGGCTACACCTTC; cdr3_aa: CASSGTGLGYTF
clone_size: few; v_call: TRBV7-9; d_call: .; j_call: TRBJ1-4; cdr3_nt: TGTGCCAGCAGCTTGAGCGAAGTTGAAAAACTGTTTTTT; cdr3_aa: CASSLSEVEKLFF
clone_size: .; v_call: TRBV23-1; d_call: TRBD2; j_call: TRBJ2-7; cdr3_nt: TGCGCCAGCAGTCAAGCTAGGTCGGGGGGGGCCTACGAGCAGTACTTC; cdr3_aa: CASSQARSGGAYEQYF
clone_size: .; v_call: TRBV15; d_call: .; j_call: TRBJ1-1; cdr3_nt: TGTGCCACCAGCAGATTCTCTATCGGCGGCACTGAAGCTTTCTTT; cdr3_aa: CATSRFSIGGTEAFF
clone_size: .; v_call: TRBV11-2; d_call: .; j_call: TRBJ1-6; cdr3_nt: TGTGCCAGCAGCTTAGTTTGGTATTCACCCCTCCACTTT; cdr3_aa: CASSLVWYSPLHF
clone_size: .; v_call: TRBV5-1; d_call: .; j_call: TRBJ1-1; cdr3_nt: TGCGCCAGCAGCCCCGGCAGGGCGAACACTGAAGCTTTCTTT; cdr3_aa: CASSPGRANTEAFF
clone_size: few; v_call: TRBV13; d_call: .; j_call: TRBJ2-7; cdr3_nt: TGTGCCAGCAGCATGACAGGGAGGTTCACGAGCGAGCAGTACTTC; cdr3_aa: CASSMTGRFTSEQYF
clone_size: .; v_call: TRBV30; d_call: TRBD1; j_call: TRBJ1-4; cdr3_nt: TGTGCCTGCTCTCAGACAGGGTTGAATGAAAAACTGTTTTTT; cdr3_aa: CACSQTGLNEKLFF
clone_size: .; v_call: TRBV7-9; d_call: TRBD2; j_call: TRBJ2-1; cdr3_nt: TGTGCCAGCAGCCCAGCGGGGACTAATGAGCAGTTCTTC; cdr3_aa: CASSPAGTNEQFF
clone_size: few; v_call: TRBV27; d_call: .; j_call: TRBJ2-7; cdr3_nt: TGTGCCAGTTCCTTGTCGGGGGACTACGAGCAGTACTTC; cdr3_aa: CASSLSGDYEQYF
clone_size: .; v_call: TRBV6-5; d_call: TRBD1; j_call: TRBJ1-5; cdr3_nt: TGTGCCAGCAGTTACTCGGGACAGAATCAGCCCCAGCATTTT; cdr3_aa: CASSYSGQNQPQHF
clone_size: .; v_call: TRBV7-9; d_call: .; j_call: TRBJ2-7; cdr3_nt: TGTGCCAGCAGCCCGGCCCTTAGCGGAACGTCCTACGAGCAGTACTTC; cdr3_aa: CASSPALSGTSYEQYF
clone_size: .; v_call: TRBV7-8; d_call: .; j_call: TRBJ2-3; cdr3_nt: TGTGCCAGCACCCCATTAGGAGGGGGTGGAGATACGCAGTATTTT; cdr3_aa: CASTPLGGGGDTQYF
clone_size: once; v_call: TRBV9; d_call: .; j_call: TRBJ2-2; cdr3_nt: TGTGCCAGCAGCGTAGAACTAGAGAACACCGGGGAGCTGTTTTTT; cdr3_aa: CASSVELENTGELFF
clone_size: .; v_call: TRBV9; d_call: TRBD1; j_call: TRBJ1-2; cdr3_nt: TGTGCCAGCAGCGGGGACAGCGAGTCACAGTTTGAGGTCTATGGCTACACCTTC; cdr3_aa: CASSGDSESQFEVYGYTF
clone_size: .; v_call: TRBV9; d_call: .; j_call: TRBJ2-5; cdr3_nt: TGTGCCAGCAGCGTAGAGGGAAACAAGTACCAAGAGACCCAGTACTTC; cdr3_aa: CASSVEGNKYQETQYF
clone_size: once; v_call: TRBV6-5; d_call: .; j_call: TRBJ1-1; cdr3_nt: TGTGCCAGCAGTTCACCCGAGTTAGAAGCTTTCTTT; cdr3_aa: CASSSPELEAFF
clone_size: few; v_call: TRBV10-3; d_call: .; j_call: TRBJ2-3; cdr3_nt: TGTGCCACCGATCAGGGAACAGGGTTGTCAGATACGCAGTATTTT; cdr3_aa: CATDQGTGLSDTQYF
clone_size: .; v_call: TRBV6-5; d_call: .; j_call: TRBJ2-5; cdr3_nt: TGTGCCAGCAATGCTGATTTGGAGACCCAGTACTTC; cdr3_aa: CASNADLETQYF
clone_size: .; v_call: TRBV5-6; d_call: .; j_call: TRBJ2-7; cdr3_nt: TGTGCCAGCAGCTCGTCAGGATGGGCCGAGCAGTACTTC; cdr3_aa: CASSSSGWAEQYF
clone_size: .; v_call: TRBV4-1; d_call: .; j_call: TRBJ2-5; cdr3_nt: TGCGCCAGCAGCCAATTCCCACGCCAAGAGACCCAGTACTTC; cdr3_aa: CASSQFPRQETQYF
clone_size: few; v_call: TRBV7-9; d_call: TRBD1; j_call: TRBJ2-7; cdr3_nt: TGTGCCAGCAGCCCGGGGACAGGAGAATACGAGCAGTACTTC; cdr3_aa: CASSPGTGEYEQYF
clone_size: .; v_call: TRBV27; d_call: .; j_call: TRBJ1-1; cdr3_nt: TGTGCCAGCAGCCCGACACGGGGGGGAGCTTTCTTT; cdr3_aa: CASSPTRGGAFF
clone_size: few; v_call: TRBV6-5; d_call: .; j_call: TRBJ1-5; cdr3_nt: TGTGCCAGCAGTCGGACATCTTTCTCCGTGGAGCCCCAGCATTTT; cdr3_aa: CASSRTSFSVEPQHF
clone_size: few; v_call: TRBV6-1; d_call: TRBD1; j_call: TRBJ1-2; cdr3_nt: TGTGCCAGCAGTTCTGACAGGGGACAAAATGGCTACACCTTC; cdr3_aa: CASSSDRGQNGYTF
clone_size: few; v_call: TRBV25-1; d_call: .; j_call: TRBJ1-1; cdr3_nt: TGTGCCAGCAGTGAACAGGGGACTGAAGCTTTCTTT; cdr3_aa: CASSEQGTEAFF
clone_size: once; v_call: TRBV30; d_call: .; j_call: TRBJ1-2; cdr3_nt: TGTGCCTGGAGTGTACTCGATGGGGCGCGGGGCTACACCTTC; cdr3_aa: CAWSVLDGARGYTF
clone_size: .; v_call: TRBV6-1; d_call: .; j_call: TRBJ2-7; cdr3_nt: TGTGCCAGCAGTGTGTACAAGACCTACGAGCAGTACTTC; cdr3_aa: CASSVYKTYEQYF
clone_size: few; v_call: TRBV29-1; d_call: .; j_call: TRBJ1-1; cdr3_nt: TGCAGCGCTGATCTGGGCGCCGAAGCTTTCTTT; cdr3_aa: CSADLGAEAFF
clone_size: .; v_call: TRBV25-1; d_call: TRBD1; j_call: TRBJ2-7; cdr3_nt: TGTGCCAGCGGGGACAGGGGCTCCTACGAGCAGTACTTC; cdr3_aa: CASGDRGSYEQYF
clone_size: .; v_call: TRBV2; d_call: .; j_call: TRBJ2-7; cdr3_nt: TGTGCCAGCAGCACGGGTGGGGACGAGCAGTACTTC; cdr3_aa: CASSTGGDEQYF
clone_size: few; v_call: TRBV29-1; d_call: .; j_call: TRBJ1-1; cdr3_nt: TGCAGCGTTGTAGGCACTGAAGCTTTCTTT; cdr3_aa: CSVVGTEAFF
clone_size: .; v_call: TRBV29-1; d_call: .; j_call: TRBJ2-2; cdr3_nt: TGCAGCGTGATGACGGATCTAAACACCGGGGAGCTGTTTTTT; cdr3_aa: CSVMTDLNTGELFF
clone_size: .; v_call: TRBV15; d_call: .; j_call: TRBJ2-7; cdr3_nt: TGTGCCACCAGCGTGCGGGACAACTCCTACGAGCAGTACTTC; cdr3_aa: CATSVRDNSYEQYF
clone_size: .; v_call: TRBV7-9; d_call: TRBD1; j_call: TRBJ2-7; cdr3_nt: TGTGCCAGCAGCTTAGCTCCGACAGGGGGTTCCTACGAGCAGTACTTC; cdr3_aa: CASSLAPTGGSYEQYF
clone_size: .; v_call: TRBV6-6; d_call: .; j_call: TRBJ2-3; cdr3_nt: TGTGCCAGCAGTCAAACGGACCCCTCAGATACGCAGTATTTT; cdr3_aa: CASSQTDPSDTQYF
clone_size: .; v_call: TRBV5-1; d_call: TRBD2; j_call: TRBJ2-1; cdr3_nt: TGCGCCAGCAGCATGGGGAGGGCAATTCCCAATAGCTCCTACAATGAGCAGTTCTTC; cdr3_aa: CASSMGRAIPNSSYNEQFF
clone_size: .; v_call: TRBV6-5; d_call: .; j_call: TRBJ2-3; cdr3_nt: TGTGCCAGCAGTTGGGGGATTAGCACAGATACGCAGTATTTT; cdr3_aa: CASSWGISTDTQYF
clone_size: few; v_call: TRBV2; d_call: TRBD1; j_call: TRBJ2-3; cdr3_nt: TGTGCCAGCATCCCAAGGACAGGATTCACAGATACGCAGTATTTT; cdr3_aa: CASIPRTGFTDTQYF
clone_size: few; v_call: TRBV4-1; d_call: TRBD1; j_call: TRBJ1-2; cdr3_nt: TGCGCCAGCAGCCACACAGGGGAAGGCTACACCTTC; cdr3_aa: CASSHTGEGYTF
clone_size: few; v_call: TRBV5-6; d_call: TRBD1; j_call: TRBJ2-7; cdr3_nt: TGTGCCAGCAGCTTTGGGACAGGGGCCTACGAGCAGTACTTC; cdr3_aa: CASSFGTGAYEQYF
clone_size: .; v_call: TRBV6-5; d_call: .; j_call: TRBJ1-5; cdr3_nt: TGTGCCAGCAGTTACCGAACAGGGCTCCAGCCCCAGCATTTT; cdr3_aa: CASSYRTGLQPQHF
clone_size: .; v_call: TRBV19; d_call: TRBD2; j_call: TRBJ2-1; cdr3_nt: TGTGCCAGTAGGCTAGCGGGGTCCTACAATGAGCAGTTCTTC; cdr3_aa: CASRLAGSYNEQFF
clone_size: .; v_call: TRBV4-3; d_call: .; j_call: TRBJ1-6; cdr3_nt: TGCGCCAGCAGCCAAGATACAGGTCCGTCACCCCTCCACTTT; cdr3_aa: CASSQDTGPSPLHF